The rows below give T cell receptor beta chains drawn from one sample of a study of blood T cell repertoires in COVID-19. TCRdb keeps only in-frame clones here, not all; method: immunoSEQ multiplex PCR. The table shows about 66,000 clones, with about 82% occurring only once. The sample taken for sequencing was peripheral blood. The receptors were gathered from a human donor in a cohort sampled during active COVID-19. CDR3s include the opening cysteine and the closing phenylalanine or tryptophan. D genes are given only for firm matches. For some rows the clone size is stated as once, few or many, or as a class when expanded; others skip it.

CDR3: CASSSRGEGNYNEQFF
DNA: TGCGCCAGCAGCTCCCGTGGTGAGGGAAACTACAATGAGCAGTTCTTC
V: TRBV5-1
J: TRBJ2-1
D: NA
size: few

CDR3: CASSQEFWASGGDTQYF
DNA: TGTGCCAGCAGCCAAGAGTTCTGGGCTAGCGGGGGAGATACGCAGTATTTT
V: TRBV3-1/TRBV3-2
J: TRBJ2-3
D: TRBD2
size: NA

CDR3: CAWSPLQGRRNTIYF
DNA: TGTGCCTGGAGCCCCTTACAGGGGAGACGAAACACCATATATTTT
V: TRBV30
J: TRBJ1-3
D: TRBD1
size: many

CDR3: CASSYRSGTSTFEQYF
DNA: TGTGCCAGCAGTTACCGGTCTGGGACTAGCACCTTCGAGCAGTACTTC
V: TRBV6-5
J: TRBJ2-7
D: TRBD2
size: NA

CDR3: CSVEDKRGSSYEQYF
DNA: TGCAGCGTTGAAGATAAAAGGGGCAGCTCCTACGAGCAGTACTTC
V: TRBV29-1
J: TRBJ2-7
D: NA
size: NA

CDR3: CASSFEDRDRVTYEQYF
DNA: TGTGCCAGCAGCTTTGAAGACCGGGACAGGGTTACCTACGAGCAGTACTTC
V: TRBV5-8
J: TRBJ2-7
D: TRBD1
size: NA

CDR3: CASSLVQGFTGELFF
DNA: TGTGCCAGCAGCTTAGTGCAGGGTTTCACCGGGGAGCTGTTTTTT
V: TRBV7-9
J: TRBJ2-2
D: NA
size: NA

CDR3: CASSPLRSGVENTEAFF
DNA: TGTGCCAGCAGCCCCCTGCGTTCGGGTGTGGAAAACACTGAAGCTTTCTTT
V: TRBV7-6
J: TRBJ1-1
D: NA
size: NA

CDR3: CASSTTGGGGELFF
DNA: TGTGCCAGCAGCACAACAGGGGGCGGCGGGGAGCTGTTTTTT
V: TRBV6-5
J: TRBJ2-2
D: TRBD1
size: NA

CDR3: CASSEGVAGGSISEQYF
DNA: TGCGCCAGCAGTGAGGGGGTAGCGGGAGGATCTATATCCGAGCAGTACTTC
V: TRBV10-1
J: TRBJ2-7
D: TRBD2
size: NA

CDR3: CASSQEGGRGASGNTIYF
DNA: TGCGCCAGCAGCCAAGAGGGAGGCAGGGGGGCCTCTGGAAACACCATATATTTT
V: TRBV4-1
J: TRBJ1-3
D: TRBD1
size: NA

CDR3: CASSQRPGSSYEQYF
DNA: TGTGCCAGCAGCCAGCGTCCGGGAAGCTCCTACGAGCAGTACTTC
V: TRBV3-1/TRBV3-2
J: TRBJ2-7
D: NA
size: NA

CDR3: CASSRGVTGKAIQYF
DNA: TGCGCCAGCAGTCGGGGGGTGACAGGGAAGGCCATTCAGTACTTC
V: TRBV23-1
J: TRBJ2-4
D: NA
size: NA

CDR3: CASSPRVAPNNEQFF
DNA: TGTGCCAGTAGTCCCCGGGTCGCCCCGAACAATGAGCAGTTCTTC
V: TRBV19
J: TRBJ2-1
D: NA
size: NA

CDR3: CASSTYRTGGAFF
DNA: TGTGCCAGCAGCACTTACCGGACAGGTGGAGCTTTCTTT
V: TRBV9
J: TRBJ1-1
D: TRBD1
size: NA

CDR3: CSVEPPPGGTGELFF
DNA: TGCAGCGTTGAACCCCCTCCGGGGGGCACCGGGGAGCTGTTTTTT
V: TRBV29-1
J: TRBJ2-2
D: TRBD2
size: NA

CDR3: CASSLLVQGAYEQYF
DNA: TGTGCCAGCAGCTTATTGGTCCAGGGGGCGTACGAGCAGTACTTC
V: TRBV7-2
J: TRBJ2-7
D: TRBD1
size: NA

CDR3: CASSQDVTVTETQYF
DNA: TGCGCCAGCAGCCAAGATGTAACAGTAACGGAGACCCAGTACTTC
V: TRBV4-1
J: TRBJ2-5
D: NA
size: NA

CDR3: CASSQDGGEGLDYNEQFF
DNA: TGCGCCAGCAGCCAAGACGGCGGAGAGGGACTCGACTACAATGAGCAGTTCTTC
V: TRBV4-1
J: TRBJ2-1
D: NA
size: NA

CDR3: CASARPGQIWAFF
DNA: TGTGCCAGCGCCCGGCCGGGACAGATATGGGCTTTCTTT
V: TRBV7-9
J: TRBJ1-1
D: TRBD1
size: NA

CDR3: CASRRTGSFQETQYF
DNA: TGTGCCAGCAGGCGTACAGGGTCATTCCAAGAGACCCAGTACTTC
V: TRBV28
J: TRBJ2-5
D: NA
size: NA

CDR3: CASSGRERGPQQYF
DNA: TGCGCCAGCAGCGGGCGCGAGCGGGGACCCCAGCAGTACTTC
V: TRBV4-1
J: TRBJ2-7
D: TRBD2
size: NA